These 23 T cell receptor beta chains came from one sample sequenced in a study of identical twins. TCRdb re-called the 5' RACE reads through MiXCR, storing one row per CDR3 protein. The sample shows around 290,000 distinct CDR3 sequences, over 8.5% of them seen only once. The same data also went into a second study, on yellow fever vaccine responses in identical twins.

Input material: CD8+ T cells sorted from blood. These receptor sequences come from a woman aged 18-35 years in good health.

This clonotype was observed at least ten times. CDR3 region: CSAPGTGSYEQYF. The CDR3 DNA follows: TGCAGTGCTCCGGGGACAGGCTCATACGAGCAGTACTTC. This chain links TRBV20-1 with TRBJ2-7; 8 bases agree with TRBD1. The germline V gene has CDR1 DFQATT and CDR2 SNEGSKA (reference sequence). Germline trimming cut 5 bases from V and 4 bases from J; bases unmatched to any gene: 7. This CDR3 contains 13 residues.

This clonotype appeared many times. V and J are TRBV7-8 and TRBJ1-6; TRBD1 might be the D (6 bases). The CDR3 contains 13 residues. Germline CDR1 and CDR2: SGHVS and FQNEAQ. Trimming left V 1 base short and J 13 bases short, with 11 bases between. The CDR3 reads CASSLGGGNPLHF. The CDR3 DNA is TGTGCCAGCAGCTTAGGGGGGGGCAACCCCCTCCACTTT.

The chain is built from TRBV11-2 and TRBJ2-5, with D possibly matching TRBD1 (6 bases). Trimming shortened V by 2 bases and J by 2 bases, and 12 bases separated the two germline ends. Germline V lookup: CDR1 SGHAT, CDR2 FQNNGV. The CDR3 sequence is 15 residues long. This chain's CDR3 is CASSLRGGPQETQYF. The CDR3 nucleotides read TGTGCCAGCAGCTTACGAGGGGGTCCACAAGAGACCCAGTACTTC.

This clonotype appeared a few times. This sequence joins TRBV20-1 and TRBJ2-5; D unclear. With 2 bases removed from V and 3 bases from J, the gap between germline ends came to 19 bases. There are 16 residues in the CDR3. Germline loops: CDR1 DFQATT, CDR2 SNEGSKA (reference sequence). The CDR3 spells CSARLMVAAYEETQYF. As DNA, the CDR3 is TGCAGTGCTAGACTTATGGTGGCTGCATATGAAGAGACCCAGTACTTC.

There are many counts of this clonotype. The J gene is TRBJ1-1, the V gene TRBV4-3, with 8 bases fitting TRBD1. J gave up 4 bases and V 0 bases, and 4 bases lay outside the gene matches. Germline CDR1 LGHNA, CDR2 YSLEER. This CDR3 comprises 15 residues. CDR3 nucleotides: TGCGCCAGCAGCCAAGATCGGACAGGGTTCACTGAAGCTTTCTTT. It yields the protein CASSQDRTGFTEAFF.

This clonotype was counted many times. The V gene is TRBV6-2 or TRBV6-3, the J gene TRBJ1-2; no clear D gene. Germline V gene data show CDR1 as MNHEY and CDR2 as SVGEGT. This CDR3 is built from 14 residues. V dropped 2 bases and J dropped 5 bases, with 12 bases sitting between them. The CDR3 protein is CASSYDNAFYGYTF. DNA of the CDR3: TGTGCCAGCAGTTACGACAACGCGTTTTATGGCTACACCTTC.

This clonotype was seen more than once but under ten times. This chain connects TRBV28 to TRBJ1-1; 7 bases line up with TRBD1. The germline V gene encodes CDR1 MDHEN and CDR2 SYDVKM. Losses at the gene ends were 5 bases for V and 12 bases for J; bases not matched to a gene: 12. The CDR3 totals 13 residues. This chain's CDR3 is CASSKGQELGTFF. The CDR3 DNA is TGTGCCAGCAGTAAAGGACAGGAATTAGGAACTTTCTTT.

This clonotype was counted at least ten times. The gene calls are TRBV4-1 and TRBJ1-2, with 11 bases aligning to TRBD1. Germline V lookup: CDR1 MGHRA, CDR2 YSYEKL. This CDR3 is built from 19 residues. V lost 0 bases to trimming and J lost 2 bases; unmatched junction nucleotides: 11. DNA of the CDR3: TGCGCCAGCAGCCAAGAGGGGCCTGGACAGGGGGCAGCGAACTATGGCTACACCTTC. Its protein product is CASSQEGPGQGAANYGYTF.

V gene TRBV2 combines with J gene TRBJ2-5, with a possible D match to TRBD2 (7 bases). Between the trimmed V and J ends, which lost 11 bases and 4 bases, there was a span of 23 bases. This CDR3 has 15 residues. The germline gives CDR1 SNHLY, CDR2 FYNNEI. CDR3 bases: TGTGCCTCCGAGGGAGGGGGGGCCTTGTTAGAGACCCAGTACTTC. Translating gives CASEGGGALLETQYF.

V and J are TRBV7-9 and TRBJ2-7; a weak D match, TRBD2 (6 bases). CDR3 length equals 12 residues. Per the germline V gene, CDR1 is SEHNR and CDR2 is FQNEAQ (reference sequence). Trimming removed 8 bases at V and 6 bases at J, with 14 bases between. The CDR3 nucleotides read TGTGCCAGCCGGTTCGGGAGTGGCGAGCAGTACTTC. It translates to CASRFGSGEQYF. Full variable domain (outside the CDR3, taken from reference TRBV7-9 and TRBJ2-7): DTGVSQNPRHKITKRGQNVTFRCDPISEHNRLYWYRQTLGQGPEFLTYFQNEAQLEKSRLLSDRFSAERPKGSFSTLEIQRTEQGDSAMYLCASRFGSGEQYFGPGTRLTVT.

The rearrangement uses TRBV7-9 and TRBJ2-5; D remains ambiguous. The CDR3 loop spans 15 amino acids. V was cut by 5 bases and J by 4 bases, with 17 bases left in between. Germline assignment: CDR1 SEHNR and CDR2 FQNEAQ (reference sequence). CDR3 DNA sequence: TGTGCCAGCAGCACCCGAACAGACATCCCAGAGACCCAGTACTTC. This encodes CASSTRTDIPETQYF.

The table lists this clonotype with many counts. The rearrangement joins TRBV5-6 to TRBJ2-1; D gene ambiguous. V lost 2 bases to trimming and J lost 5 bases, with 8 bases between them. The germline gives CDR1 SGHDT, CDR2 YYEEEE. The CDR3 totals 13 residues. The CDR3 reads CASSFGSDNEQFF. CDR3 coding DNA: TGTGCCAGCAGCTTCGGTTCTGACAATGAGCAGTTCTTC.

This clonotype was counted at least ten times. The gene calls are TRBV11-2 and TRBJ1-1; D is unclear. Per germline, CDR1 SGHAT and CDR2 FQNNGV. V lost 3 bases and J 4 bases, leaving 9 bases between the germline ends. The length of the CDR3 is 13 residues. The CDR3 DNA is TGTGCCAGCAGCTTCGACATACTCACTGAAGCTTTCTTT. Translation gives CASSFDILTEAFF.

The chain combines TRBV30 with TRBJ2-1; TRBD2 matches at 9 bases. This CDR3 has 15 residues. Germline-derived CDR1 and CDR2 are GTSNPN and SVGIG (reference sequence). V was pared by 4 bases and J by 3 bases, with 7 bases of the junction left unmatched. The CDR3: CAWNVLSGSYNEQFF. The CDR3 DNA sequence: TGTGCCTGGAACGTCCTTAGCGGGAGCTACAATGAGCAGTTCTTC. The full variable domain, completed using reference TRBV30 and TRBJ2-1, is SQTIHQWPATLVQPVGSPLSLECTVEGTSNPNLYWYRQAAGRGLQLLFYSVGIGQISSEVPQNLSASRPQDRQFILSSKKLLLSDSGFYLCAWNVLSGSYNEQFFGPGTRLTVL.

This chain connects TRBV6-1 to TRBJ1-5; 8 bases map to TRBD1. J lost 0 bases, V lost 6 bases, and 10 bases had no gene match. CDR1 is MNHNS and CDR2 is SASEGT in the germline V gene. The CDR3 has 17 residues. CDR3 sequence reads: CASRSDRDVYSNQPQHF. Here the CDR3 DNA reads TGTGCCAGCAGGTCGGACAGGGACGTCTATAGCAATCAGCCCCAGCATTTT.

This clonotype was recorded a few times. The CDR3 sequence is CSAPPRDSTEAFF. CDR3 coding DNA: TGCAGTGCTCCCCCAAGGGATAGCACTGAAGCTTTCTTT. The chain combines TRBV20-1 with TRBJ1-1; no reliable D call. Between the trimmed V and J ends, which lost 5 bases and 4 bases, there was a span of 14 bases. Germline CDR1 and CDR2: DFQATT and SNEGSKA (reference sequence). The CDR3 totals 13 residues.

In regard to this clonotype: The germline gene is not matched at one end of the junction; a read error may be the cause. The chain combines TRBV14 with TRBJ2-3, with 9 bases aligning to TRBD2. The V gene's germline CDR1 is SGHDN and CDR2 FVKESK. CDR3 length: 12 amino acids. The CDR3 reads CASSRASGARAF. CDR3 coding DNA: TGTGCCAGCAGCCGTGCTAGCGGGGCCAGGGCCTTT.

This clonotype has more than one count but fewer than ten. V usage is TRBV29-1 and J usage is TRBJ1-2, with a weak D call TRBD1 (6 bases). There are 13 residues in the CDR3. V lost 7 bases to trimming and J lost 5 bases, with 17 bases between them. Germline assignment: CDR1 SQVTM and CDR2 ANQGSEA. The CDR3 nucleotides read TGCAGCGCCCCCTTAGGGGGGCAGTATGGCTACACCTTC. This encodes CSAPLGGQYGYTF.

This chain connects TRBV29-1 to TRBJ1-2; TRBD1 might be the D (5 bases). From germline, CDR1 is SQVTM and CDR2 ANQGSEA. There are 11 residues in the CDR3. Between the trimmed V and J ends, which lost 2 bases and 7 bases, there was a span of 8 bases. The DNA of the CDR3 is TGCAGCGTTGAAATAAGGGGTGGCTACACCTTC. Encoded protein: CSVEIRGGYTF. Full variable domain (outside the CDR3, taken from reference TRBV29-1 and TRBJ1-2): SAVISQKPSRDICQRGTSLTIQCQVDSQVTMMFWYRQQPGQSLTLIATANQGSEATYESGFVIDKFPISRPNLTFSTLTVSNMSPEDSSIYLCSVEIRGGYTFGSGTRLTVV.

V and J are TRBV4-3 and TRBJ2-5, with D possibly matching TRBD2 (7 bases). Germline CDR1 and CDR2: LGHNA and YSLEER. Trimming took 0 bases from V and 5 from J, leaving 16 bases between them. This CDR3 has 16 residues. The CDR3 DNA reads TGCGCCAGCAGCCAAGAAGTTTGGGGGGGGGCGGAGACCCAGTACTTC. Its protein is CASSQEVWGGAETQYF.

The CDR3 here is CSDQGRVRDGYTF. The CDR3 DNA reads TGCAGTGACCAAGGACGGGTTCGTGACGGCTACACCTTC. V and J are TRBV20-1 and TRBJ1-2; D uncertain. CDR3 length equals 13 residues. The germline V gene has CDR1 DFQATT and CDR2 SNEGSKA (reference sequence). Trimming removed 7 bases from V and 8 bases from J, with 20 bases in between.

In its sample, this clonotype was seen a few times. The V call is TRBV11-1, the J call TRBJ2-1, with D unclear. V lost 2 bases and J lost 0, with 11 bases in between. The V gene's germline CDR1 is SGHAT and CDR2 FQDESV (reference sequence). CDR3 length: 16 residues. This chain's CDR3 is CASSLMTSSSYNEQFF. CDR3 DNA sequence: TGTGCCAGCAGCTTAATGACCAGCAGCTCCTACAATGAGCAGTTCTTC. Drawing the rest from reference TRBV11-1 and TRBJ2-1, the complete variable domain is EAEVAQSPRYKITEKSQAVAFWCDPISGHATLYWYRQILGQGPELLVQFQDESVVDDSQLPKDRFSAERLKGVDSTLKIQPAELGDSAMYLCASSLMTSSSYNEQFFGPGTRLTVL.

This sequence joins TRBV9 and TRBJ1-4; D is ambiguous. V was cut by 3 bases and J by 5 bases, with 11 bases left in between. This CDR3 spans 14 amino acids. Germline CDR1 and CDR2: SGDLS and YYNGEE. DNA of the CDR3: TGTGCCAGCAGCGGGACGGCTAGCAATGAAAAACTGTTTTTT. Translating gives CASSGTASNEKLFF.